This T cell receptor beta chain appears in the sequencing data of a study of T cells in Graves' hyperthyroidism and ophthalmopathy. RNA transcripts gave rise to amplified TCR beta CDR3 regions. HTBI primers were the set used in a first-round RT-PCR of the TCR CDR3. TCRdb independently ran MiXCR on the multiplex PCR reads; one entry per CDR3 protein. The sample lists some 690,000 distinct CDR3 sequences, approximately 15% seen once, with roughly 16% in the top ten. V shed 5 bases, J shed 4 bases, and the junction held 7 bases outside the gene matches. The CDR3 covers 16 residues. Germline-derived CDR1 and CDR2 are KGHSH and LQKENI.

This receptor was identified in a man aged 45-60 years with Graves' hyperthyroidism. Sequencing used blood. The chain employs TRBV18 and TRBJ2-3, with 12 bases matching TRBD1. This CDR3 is CASSSAGTGGADTQYF. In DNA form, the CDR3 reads TGTGCCAGCTCATCGGCCGGGACAGGGGGCGCAGATACGCAGTATTTT.